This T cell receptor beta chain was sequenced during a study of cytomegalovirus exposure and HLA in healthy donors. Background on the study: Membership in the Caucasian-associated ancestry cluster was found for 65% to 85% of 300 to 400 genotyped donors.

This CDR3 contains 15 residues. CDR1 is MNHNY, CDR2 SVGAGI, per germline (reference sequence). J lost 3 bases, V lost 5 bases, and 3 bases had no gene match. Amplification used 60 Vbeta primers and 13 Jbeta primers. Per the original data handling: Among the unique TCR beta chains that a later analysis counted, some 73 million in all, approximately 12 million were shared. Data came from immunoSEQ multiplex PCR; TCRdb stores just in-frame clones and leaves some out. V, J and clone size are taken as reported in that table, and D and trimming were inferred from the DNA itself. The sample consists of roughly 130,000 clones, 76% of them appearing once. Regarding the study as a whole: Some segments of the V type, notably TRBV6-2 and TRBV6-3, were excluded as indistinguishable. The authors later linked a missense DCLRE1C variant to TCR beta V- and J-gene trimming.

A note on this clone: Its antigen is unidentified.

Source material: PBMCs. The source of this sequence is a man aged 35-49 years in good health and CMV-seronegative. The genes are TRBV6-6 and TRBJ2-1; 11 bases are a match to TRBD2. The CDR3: CASSILAGDYNEQFF. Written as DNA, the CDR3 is TGTGCCAGCAGTATACTAGCGGGAGACTACAATGAGCAGTTCTTC.